Below, 8 T cell receptor beta chains from the same sample are listed, as sequenced in a study of OX40 agonist ivuxolimab in advanced cancers. Data came from immunoSEQ multiplex PCR; TCRdb stores just in-frame clones and leaves some out. The sample holds roughly 92,000 clones; approximately 80% are singletons and the top ten take around 5%. Sequenced here: CD4+ or CD8+ T cells sorted from blood, sampled in a trial of the OX40 agonist ivuxolimab. The receptors stem from an adult with an advanced solid tumor such as melanoma, head and neck, liver or kidney cancer.

J is TRBJ1-4 and V is TRBV18; D is unresolved. Trimming took off 5 bases at V and 7 bases at J, with 11 bases between the two ends. Germline values: CDR1 KGHSH, CDR2 LQKENI. This CDR3 contains 13 residues. Written as DNA, the CDR3 is TGTGCCAGCTCATCGGACGTCGTTGAAAAACTGTTTTTT. It translates to CASSSDVVEKLFF.

The rearrangement joins TRBV5-1 to TRBJ2-1; weak D call: TRBD1 (6 bases). Germline CDR1 SGHRS, CDR2 YFSETQ. The CDR3 consists of 15 residues. V was clipped by 2 bases and J by 3 bases, with 12 bases between them. The CDR3 nucleotides are TGCGCCAGCAGCTTATCAGGGGTGGACTACAATGAGCAGTTCTTC. Amino acid sequence: CASSLSGVDYNEQFF.

This clone has more than one count but fewer than ten. This chain connects TRBV7-8 to TRBJ1-3, with D possibly being TRBD1 (6 bases). CDR1 and CDR2 (germline): SGHVS, FQNEAQ. The CDR3 is made up of 15 amino acids. V shed 2 bases and J shed 2 bases, with 10 bases lying between them. The CDR3 coding sequence is TGTGCCAGCAGCTTACTCGGGGACACTGGAAACACCATATATTTT. Amino acid sequence: CASSLLGDTGNTIYF.

The chain employs TRBV27 and TRBJ2-2, with D perhaps TRBD1 (6 bases). The CDR3 runs 20 residues. V lost 5 bases and J lost 0, with 25 bases in between. Looked up from germline, CDR1 is MNHEY and CDR2 is SMNVEV (reference sequence). The CDR3: CASSPPRDTVFSSNTGELFF. In nucleotides, the CDR3 is TGTGCCAGCAGTCCTCCCCGGGACACCGTCTTTAGCTCGAACACCGGGGAGCTGTTTTTT.

This clone was counted between two and nine times. The chain combines TRBV9 with TRBJ1-1, with D hard to call. The CDR3 has 14 amino acids. CDR1 is SGDLS and CDR2 is YYNGEE in the germline V gene. The V gene lost 2 bases and the J gene lost 1 base, with 9 bases spanning the gap. For the CDR3, the DNA is TGTGCCAGCAGCGTGTTGAGAGAGAACACTGAAGCTTTCTTT. This encodes CASSVLRENTEAFF. Full variable domain (remainder filled in from reference TRBV9 and TRBJ1-1): DSGVTQTPKHLITATGQRVTLRCSPRSGDLSVYWYQQSLDQGLQFLIQYYNGEERAKGNILERFSAQQFPDLHSELNLSSLELGDSALYFCASSVLRENTEAFFGQGTRLTVV.

The chain uses TRBV30 and TRBJ1-2, with D perhaps TRBD1 (5 bases). This CDR3 has 14 residues. V lost 3 bases, J lost 0 bases, and 11 bases lay in between. Germline V gives CDR1 GTSNPN, CDR2 SVGIG (reference sequence). The CDR3 DNA is TGTGCCTGGAGGATGGGGGTGACTAACTATGGCTACACCTTC. Its protein is CAWRMGVTNYGYTF.

V gene TRBV2 combines with J gene TRBJ1-4; 9 bases fit TRBD1. Germline CDR1 reads SNHLY; CDR2 reads FYNNEI. Unmatched junction bases numbered 10, after V lost 9 bases and J lost 2 bases. The CDR3 loop spans 16 amino acids. In nucleotides, the CDR3 is TGTGCCAGTACGCCTCGGGACAGGGTTACTAATGAAAAACTGTTTTTT. This gives the protein CASTPRDRVTNEKLFF. Full variable domain (outside the CDR3, taken from reference TRBV2 and TRBJ1-4): EPEVTQTPSHQVTQMGQEVILRCVPISNHLYFYWYRQILGQKVEFLVSFYNNEISEKSEIFDDQFSVERPDGSNFTLKIRSTKLEDSAMYFCASTPRDRVTNEKLFFGSGTQLSVL.

This chain links TRBV5-1 with TRBJ2-2, with no clear D. The ends were cut back, 3 bases at V and 0 bases at J, with 3 bases in the middle. Germline V CDR1 and CDR2: SGHRS, YFSETQ. The CDR3 has 13 amino acids. CDR3 DNA: TGCGCCAGCAGCTCTACGAACACCGGGGAGCTGTTTTTT. This gives the protein CASSSTNTGELFF.